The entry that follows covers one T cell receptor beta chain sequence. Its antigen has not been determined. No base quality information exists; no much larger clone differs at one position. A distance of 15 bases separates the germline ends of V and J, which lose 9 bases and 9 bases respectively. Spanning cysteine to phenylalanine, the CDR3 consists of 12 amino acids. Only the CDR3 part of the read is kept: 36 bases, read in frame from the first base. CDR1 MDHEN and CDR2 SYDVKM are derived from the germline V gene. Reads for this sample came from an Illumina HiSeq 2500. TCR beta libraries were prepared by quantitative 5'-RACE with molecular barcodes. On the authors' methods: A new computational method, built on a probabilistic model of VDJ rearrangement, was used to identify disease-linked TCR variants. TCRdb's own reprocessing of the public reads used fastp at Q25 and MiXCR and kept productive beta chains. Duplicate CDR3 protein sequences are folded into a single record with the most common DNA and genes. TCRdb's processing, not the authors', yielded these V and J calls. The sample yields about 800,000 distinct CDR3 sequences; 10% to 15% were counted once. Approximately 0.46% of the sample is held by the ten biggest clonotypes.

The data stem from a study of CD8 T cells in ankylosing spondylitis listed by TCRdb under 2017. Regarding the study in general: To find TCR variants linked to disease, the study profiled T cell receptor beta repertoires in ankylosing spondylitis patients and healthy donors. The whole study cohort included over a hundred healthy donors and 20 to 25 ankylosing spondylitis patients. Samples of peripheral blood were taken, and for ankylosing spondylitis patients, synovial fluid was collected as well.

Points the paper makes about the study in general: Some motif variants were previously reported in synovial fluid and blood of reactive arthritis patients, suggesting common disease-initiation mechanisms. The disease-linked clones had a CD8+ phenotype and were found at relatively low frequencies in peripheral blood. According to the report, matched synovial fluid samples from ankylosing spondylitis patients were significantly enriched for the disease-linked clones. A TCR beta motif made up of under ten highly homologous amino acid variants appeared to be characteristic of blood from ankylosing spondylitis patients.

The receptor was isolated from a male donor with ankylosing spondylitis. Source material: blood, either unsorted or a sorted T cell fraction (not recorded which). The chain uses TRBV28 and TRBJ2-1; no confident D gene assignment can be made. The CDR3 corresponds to CASRTRVSEQFF. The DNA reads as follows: TGTGCCAGTCGGACCAGAGTCAGTGAGCAGTTCTTC.